The sequence of this TCR beta chain was determined in a study of blood T cell repertoires in COVID-19. In the original analysis: Amplification with reference gene primers provided the estimates of nucleated cell counts. Here immunoSEQ multiplex PCR was the method, and the copy in TCRdb shows in-frame clones only, minus some. V and J calls and clone size are given by that table; D and trimming were obtained from the DNA. The sample lists 350,000 to 450,000 clones; roughly four fifths were seen once. The TCR comes from a woman aged 50 to 60 who had recovered from COVID-19. The sequenced sample consisted of PBMCs or T cells enriched from blood (not recorded which).

This chain's CDR3 is CASSQDVAGGTYNSPLHF. The CDR3 DNA sequence: TGCGCCAGCAGCCAAGATGTTGCGGGGGGGACCTATAATTCACCCCTCCACTTT. The rearrangement links TRBV4-3 to TRBJ1-6, with a weak D call TRBD1 (5 bases). This CDR3 is built from 18 residues. CDR1 LGHNA and CDR2 YSLEER come from the germline V gene. V was shortened by 0 bases and J by 2 bases, with 14 bases between the two germline ends.